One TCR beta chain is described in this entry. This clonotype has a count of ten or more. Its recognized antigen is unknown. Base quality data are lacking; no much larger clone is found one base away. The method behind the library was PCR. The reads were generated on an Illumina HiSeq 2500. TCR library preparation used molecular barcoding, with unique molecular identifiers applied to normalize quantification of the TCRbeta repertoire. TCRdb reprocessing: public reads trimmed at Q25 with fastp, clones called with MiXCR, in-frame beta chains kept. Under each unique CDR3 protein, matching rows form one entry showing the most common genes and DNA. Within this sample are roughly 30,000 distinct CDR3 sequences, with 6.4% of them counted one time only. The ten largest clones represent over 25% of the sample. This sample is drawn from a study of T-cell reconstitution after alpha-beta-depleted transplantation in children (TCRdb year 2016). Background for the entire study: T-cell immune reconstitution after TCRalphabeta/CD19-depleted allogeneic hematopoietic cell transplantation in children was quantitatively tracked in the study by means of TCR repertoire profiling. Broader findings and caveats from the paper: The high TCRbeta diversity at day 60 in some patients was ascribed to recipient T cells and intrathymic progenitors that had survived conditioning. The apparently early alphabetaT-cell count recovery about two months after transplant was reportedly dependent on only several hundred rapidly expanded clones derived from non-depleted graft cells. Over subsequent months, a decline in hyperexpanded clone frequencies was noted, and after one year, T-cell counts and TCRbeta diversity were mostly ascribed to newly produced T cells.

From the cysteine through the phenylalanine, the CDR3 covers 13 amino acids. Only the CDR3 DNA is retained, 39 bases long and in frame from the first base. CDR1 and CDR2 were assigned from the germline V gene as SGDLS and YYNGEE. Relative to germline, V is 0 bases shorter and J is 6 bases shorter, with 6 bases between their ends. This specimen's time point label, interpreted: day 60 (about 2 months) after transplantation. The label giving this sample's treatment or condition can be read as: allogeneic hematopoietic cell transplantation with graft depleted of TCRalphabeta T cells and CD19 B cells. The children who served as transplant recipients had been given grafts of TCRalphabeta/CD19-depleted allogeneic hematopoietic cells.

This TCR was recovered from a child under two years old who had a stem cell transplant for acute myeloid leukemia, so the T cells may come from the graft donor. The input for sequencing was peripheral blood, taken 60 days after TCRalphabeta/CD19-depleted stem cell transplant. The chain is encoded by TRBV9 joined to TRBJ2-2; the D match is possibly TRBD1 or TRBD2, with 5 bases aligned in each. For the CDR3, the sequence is CASSVVGAGELFF. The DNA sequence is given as TGTGCCAGCAGCGTAGTGGGGGCCGGGGAGCTGTTTTTT.